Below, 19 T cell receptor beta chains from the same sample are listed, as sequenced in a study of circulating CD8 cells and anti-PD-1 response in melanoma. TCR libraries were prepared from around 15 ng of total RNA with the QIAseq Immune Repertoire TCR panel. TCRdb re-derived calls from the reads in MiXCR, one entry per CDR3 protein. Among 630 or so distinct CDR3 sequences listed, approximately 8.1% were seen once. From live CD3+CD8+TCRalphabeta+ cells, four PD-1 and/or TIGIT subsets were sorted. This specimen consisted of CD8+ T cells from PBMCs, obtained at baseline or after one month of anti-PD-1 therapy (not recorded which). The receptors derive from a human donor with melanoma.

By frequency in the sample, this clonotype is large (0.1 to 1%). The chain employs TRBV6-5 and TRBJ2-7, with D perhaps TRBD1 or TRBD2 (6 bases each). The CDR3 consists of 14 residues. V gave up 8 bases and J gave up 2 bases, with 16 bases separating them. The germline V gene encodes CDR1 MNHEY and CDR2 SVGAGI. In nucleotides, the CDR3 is TGTGCCAGCGGCGGGACACCGCTCACCTACGAGCAGTACTTC. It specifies CASGGTPLTYEQYF.

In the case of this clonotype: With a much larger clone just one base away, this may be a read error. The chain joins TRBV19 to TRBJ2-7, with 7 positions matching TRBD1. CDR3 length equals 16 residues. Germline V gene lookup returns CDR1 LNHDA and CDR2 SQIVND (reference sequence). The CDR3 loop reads CASSLSAGTASYGQYF. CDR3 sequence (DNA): TGTGCCAGTAGCCTCTCCGCCGGGACAGCCAGCTACGGGCAGTACTTC.

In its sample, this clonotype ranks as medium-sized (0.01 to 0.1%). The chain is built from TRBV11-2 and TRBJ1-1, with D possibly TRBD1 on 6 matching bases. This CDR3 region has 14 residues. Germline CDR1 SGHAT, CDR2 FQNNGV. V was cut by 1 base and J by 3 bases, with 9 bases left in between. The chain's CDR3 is CASSLVQGDTEAFF. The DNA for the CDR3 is TGTGCCAGCAGCTTAGTACAGGGCGACACTGAAGCTTTCTTT.

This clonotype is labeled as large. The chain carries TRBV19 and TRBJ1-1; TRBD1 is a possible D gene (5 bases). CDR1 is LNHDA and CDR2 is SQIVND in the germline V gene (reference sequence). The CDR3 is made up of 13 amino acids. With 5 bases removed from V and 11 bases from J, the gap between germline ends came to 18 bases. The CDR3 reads CASSHPWGLGAFF. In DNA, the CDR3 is TGTGCCAGTAGTCATCCGTGGGGCTTGGGTGCTTTCTTT.

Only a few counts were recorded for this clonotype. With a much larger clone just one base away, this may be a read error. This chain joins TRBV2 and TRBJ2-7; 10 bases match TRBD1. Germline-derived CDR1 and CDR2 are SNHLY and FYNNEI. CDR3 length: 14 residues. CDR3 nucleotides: TGTGCCAGCAGTCCCGGGACAGGGGTAGACGAGCAGCACTTC. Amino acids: CASSPGTGVDEQHF. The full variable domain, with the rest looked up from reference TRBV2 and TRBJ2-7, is EPEVTQTPSHQVTQMGQEVILRCVPISNHLYFYWYRQILGQKVEFLVSFYNNEISEKSEIFDDQFSVERPDGSNFTLKIRSTKLEDSAMYFCASSPGTGVDEQHFGPGTRLTVT.

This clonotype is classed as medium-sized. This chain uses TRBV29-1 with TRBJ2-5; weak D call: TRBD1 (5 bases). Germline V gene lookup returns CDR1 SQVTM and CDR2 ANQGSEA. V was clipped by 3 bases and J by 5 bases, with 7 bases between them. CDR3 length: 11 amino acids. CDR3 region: CSVEGLETQYF. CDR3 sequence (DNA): TGCAGCGTTGAGGGGCTGGAGACCCAGTACTTC.

CDR3 sequence reads: CASSRAPVYEQYF. Here the CDR3 DNA reads TGTGCCAGCAGCCGGGCGCCGGTCTACGAGCAGTACTTC. The chain uses TRBV7-9 and TRBJ2-7; D is ambiguous. CDR3 size: 13 residues. CDR1 SEHNR and CDR2 FQNEAQ come from the germline V gene (reference sequence). Trimming removed 5 bases at V and 3 bases at J, with 11 bases between.

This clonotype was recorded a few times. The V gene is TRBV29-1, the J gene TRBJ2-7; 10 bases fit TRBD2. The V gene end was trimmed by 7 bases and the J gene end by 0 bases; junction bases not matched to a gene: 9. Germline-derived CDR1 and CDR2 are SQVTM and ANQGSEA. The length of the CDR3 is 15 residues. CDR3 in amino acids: CSADLLAGVSYEQYF. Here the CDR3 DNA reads TGCAGCGCTGATCTCCTAGCGGGAGTCTCCTACGAGCAGTACTTC.

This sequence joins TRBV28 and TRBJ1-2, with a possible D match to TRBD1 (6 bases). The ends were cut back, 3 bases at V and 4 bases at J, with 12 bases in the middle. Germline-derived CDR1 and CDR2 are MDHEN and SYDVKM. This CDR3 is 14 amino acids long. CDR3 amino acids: CASSLQQGTYGYTF. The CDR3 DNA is TGTGCCAGCAGTTTGCAGCAGGGGACCTATGGCTACACCTTC.

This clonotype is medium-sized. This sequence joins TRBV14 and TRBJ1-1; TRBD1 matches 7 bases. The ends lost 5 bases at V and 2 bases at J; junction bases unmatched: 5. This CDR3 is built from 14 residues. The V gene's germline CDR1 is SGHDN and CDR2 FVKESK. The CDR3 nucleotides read TGTGCCAGCAGCGCGGGACAGAGAAACACTGAAGCTTTCTTT. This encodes CASSAGQRNTEAFF. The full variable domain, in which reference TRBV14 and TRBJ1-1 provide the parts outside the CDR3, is EAGVTQFPSHSVIEKGQTVTLRCDPISGHDNLYWYRRVMGKEIKFLLHFVKESKQDESGMPNNRFLAERTGGTYSTLKVQPAELEDSGVYFCASSAGQRNTEAFFGQGTRLTVV.

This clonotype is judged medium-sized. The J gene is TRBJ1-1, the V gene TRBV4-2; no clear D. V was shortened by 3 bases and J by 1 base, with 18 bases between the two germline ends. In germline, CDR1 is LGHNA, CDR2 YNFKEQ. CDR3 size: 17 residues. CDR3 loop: CASSHPEGVGPNTEAFF. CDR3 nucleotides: TGTGCCAGCAGCCATCCCGAGGGAGTCGGCCCGAACACTGAAGCTTTCTTT.

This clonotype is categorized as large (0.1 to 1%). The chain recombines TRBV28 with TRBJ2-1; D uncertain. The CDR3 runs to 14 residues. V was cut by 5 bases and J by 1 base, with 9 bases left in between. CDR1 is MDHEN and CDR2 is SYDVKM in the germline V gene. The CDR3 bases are TGTGCCAGCAGTACCAGAGAATCCTACAATGAGCAGTTCTTC. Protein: CASSTRESYNEQFF.

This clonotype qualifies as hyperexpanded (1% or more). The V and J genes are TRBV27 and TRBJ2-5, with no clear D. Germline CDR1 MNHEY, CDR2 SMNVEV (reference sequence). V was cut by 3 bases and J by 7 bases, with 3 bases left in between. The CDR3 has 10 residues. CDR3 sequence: CASSLRTQYF. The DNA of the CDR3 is TGTGCCAGCAGTTTGAGGACCCAGTACTTC.

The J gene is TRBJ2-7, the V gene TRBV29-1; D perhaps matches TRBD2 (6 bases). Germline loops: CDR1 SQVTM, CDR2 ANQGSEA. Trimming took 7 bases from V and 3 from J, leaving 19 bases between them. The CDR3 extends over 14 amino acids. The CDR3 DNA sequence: TGCAGCGACGATATTCCGGGGGAAGGCTACGAGCAGTACTTC. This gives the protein CSDDIPGEGYEQYF.

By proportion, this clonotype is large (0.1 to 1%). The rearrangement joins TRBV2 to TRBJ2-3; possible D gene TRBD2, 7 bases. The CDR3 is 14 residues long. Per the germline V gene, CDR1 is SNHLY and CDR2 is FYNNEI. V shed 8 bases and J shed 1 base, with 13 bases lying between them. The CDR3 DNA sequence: TGTGCCAGCGAGGGGGGGAGAGGCACAGATACGCAGTATTTT. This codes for CASEGGRGTDTQYF.

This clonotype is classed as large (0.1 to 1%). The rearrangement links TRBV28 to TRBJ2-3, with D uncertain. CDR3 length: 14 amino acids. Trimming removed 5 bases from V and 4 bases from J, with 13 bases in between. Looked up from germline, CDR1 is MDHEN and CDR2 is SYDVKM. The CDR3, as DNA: TGTGCCAGCAGTCACCGCCTGGGCGCAGATACGCAGTATTTT. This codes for CASSHRLGADTQYF.

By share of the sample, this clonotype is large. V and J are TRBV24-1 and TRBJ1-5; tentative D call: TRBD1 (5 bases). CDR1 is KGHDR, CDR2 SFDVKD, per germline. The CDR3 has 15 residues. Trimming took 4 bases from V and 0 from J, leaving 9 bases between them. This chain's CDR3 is CATSEGADSNQPQHF. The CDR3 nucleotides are TGTGCCACCAGTGAAGGGGCCGATAGCAATCAGCCCCAGCATTTT.

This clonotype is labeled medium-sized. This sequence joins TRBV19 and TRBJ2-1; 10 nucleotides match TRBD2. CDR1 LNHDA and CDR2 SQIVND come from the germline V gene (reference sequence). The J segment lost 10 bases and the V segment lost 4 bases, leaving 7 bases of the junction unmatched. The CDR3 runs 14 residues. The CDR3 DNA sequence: TGTGCCAGTAGTAGGCTAGCGGGAGCAAAAGAGCAGTTCTTC. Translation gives CASSRLAGAKEQFF.

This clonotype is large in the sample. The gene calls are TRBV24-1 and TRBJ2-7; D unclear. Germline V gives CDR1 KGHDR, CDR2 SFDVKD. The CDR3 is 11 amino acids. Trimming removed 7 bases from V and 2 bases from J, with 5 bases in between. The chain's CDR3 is CATSSAYEQYF. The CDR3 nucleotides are TGTGCCACCAGCTCCGCCTACGAGCAGTACTTC.